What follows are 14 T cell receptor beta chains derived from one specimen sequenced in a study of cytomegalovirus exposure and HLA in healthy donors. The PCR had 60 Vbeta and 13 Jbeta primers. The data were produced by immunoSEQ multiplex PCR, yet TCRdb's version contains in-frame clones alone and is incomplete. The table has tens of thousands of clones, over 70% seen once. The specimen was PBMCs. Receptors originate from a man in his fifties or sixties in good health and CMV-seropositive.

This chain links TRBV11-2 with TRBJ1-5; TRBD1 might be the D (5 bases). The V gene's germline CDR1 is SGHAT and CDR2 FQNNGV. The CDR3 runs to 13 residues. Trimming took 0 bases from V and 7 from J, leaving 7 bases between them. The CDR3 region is CASSLERGQPQHF. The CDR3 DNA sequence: TGTGCCAGCAGCTTAGAAAGGGGCCAGCCCCAGCATTTT.

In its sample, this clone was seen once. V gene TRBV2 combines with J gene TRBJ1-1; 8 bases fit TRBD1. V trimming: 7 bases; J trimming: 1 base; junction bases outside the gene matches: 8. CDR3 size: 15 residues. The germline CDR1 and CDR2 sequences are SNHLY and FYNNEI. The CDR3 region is CASKSLGQGNTEAFF. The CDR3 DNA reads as TGTGCCAGCAAGAGCCTCGGACAGGGGAACACTGAAGCTTTCTTT. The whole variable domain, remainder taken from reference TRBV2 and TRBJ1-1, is EPEVTQTPSHQVTQMGQEVILRCVPISNHLYFYWYRQILGQKVEFLVSFYNNEISEKSEIFDDQFSVERPDGSNFTLKIRSTKLEDSAMYFCASKSLGQGNTEAFFGQGTRLTVV.

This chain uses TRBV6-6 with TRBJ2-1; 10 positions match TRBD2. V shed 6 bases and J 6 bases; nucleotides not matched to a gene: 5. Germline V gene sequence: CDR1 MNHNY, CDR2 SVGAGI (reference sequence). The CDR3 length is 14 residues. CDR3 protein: CASRPGLAANEQFF. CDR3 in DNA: TGTGCCAGCAGACCTGGACTAGCGGCCAATGAGCAGTTCTTC.

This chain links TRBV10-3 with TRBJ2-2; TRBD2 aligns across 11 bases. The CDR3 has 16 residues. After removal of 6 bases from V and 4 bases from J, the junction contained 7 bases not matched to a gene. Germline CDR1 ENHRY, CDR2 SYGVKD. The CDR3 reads CAIRGGLAAITGELFF. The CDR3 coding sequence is TGTGCCATCAGGGGGGGACTAGCGGCGATCACCGGGGAGCTGTTTTTT.

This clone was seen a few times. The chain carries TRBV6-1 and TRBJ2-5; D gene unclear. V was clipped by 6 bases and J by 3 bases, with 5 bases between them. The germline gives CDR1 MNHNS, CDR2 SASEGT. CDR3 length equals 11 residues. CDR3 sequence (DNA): TGTGCCAGCAGCCTAGAAGAGACCCAGTACTTC. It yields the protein CASSLEETQYF.

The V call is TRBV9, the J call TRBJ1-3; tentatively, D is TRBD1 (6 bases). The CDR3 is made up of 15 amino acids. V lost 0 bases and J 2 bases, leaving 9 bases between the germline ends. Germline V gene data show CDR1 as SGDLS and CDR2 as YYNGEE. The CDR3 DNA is TGTGCCAGCAGCGTAGCAGGGGTCCCTGGAAACACCATATATTTT. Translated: CASSVAGVPGNTIYF.

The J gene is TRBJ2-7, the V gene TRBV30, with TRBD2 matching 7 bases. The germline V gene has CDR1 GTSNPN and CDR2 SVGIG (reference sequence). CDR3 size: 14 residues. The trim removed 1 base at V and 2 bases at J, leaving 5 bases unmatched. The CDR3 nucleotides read TGTGCCTGGAGTGCCGGACTAGTCCCCTACGAGCAGTACTTC. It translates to CAWSAGLVPYEQYF.

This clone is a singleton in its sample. CDR3 nucleotide sequence: TGTGCCAGCAGCTTAGCGTCTGATCGACTAAATGGCGGTACCTACGAGCAGTACTTC. Residues: CASSLASDRLNGGTYEQYF. The chain employs TRBV7-2 and TRBJ2-7; perhaps TRBD2 as D (5 bases). Trimming shortened V by 0 bases and J by 2 bases, and 23 bases separated the two germline ends. Germline CDR1 and CDR2: SGHTA and FQGNSA. The CDR3 runs to 19 residues. The full variable domain, with the rest looked up from reference TRBV7-2 and TRBJ2-7, is GAGVSQSPSNKVTEKGKDVELRCDPISGHTALYWYRQSLGQGLEFLIYFQGNSAPDKSGLPSDRFSAERTGGSVSTLTIQRTQQEDSAVYLCASSLASDRLNGGTYEQYFGPGTRLTVT.

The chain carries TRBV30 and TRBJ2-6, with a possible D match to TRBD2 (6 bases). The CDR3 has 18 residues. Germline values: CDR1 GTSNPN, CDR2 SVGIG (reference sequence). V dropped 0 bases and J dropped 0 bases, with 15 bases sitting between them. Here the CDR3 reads CAWSVPEGADSGANVLTF. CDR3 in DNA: TGTGCCTGGAGTGTACCGGAGGGCGCCGACTCTGGGGCCAACGTCCTGACTTTC.

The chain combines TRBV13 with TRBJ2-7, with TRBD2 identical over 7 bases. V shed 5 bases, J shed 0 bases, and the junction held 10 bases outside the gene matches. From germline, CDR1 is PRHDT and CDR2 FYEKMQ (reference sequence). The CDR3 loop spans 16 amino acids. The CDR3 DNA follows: TGTGCCAGCAGCCCCGGGTCGGCGGGAGACTCCTACGAGCAGTACTTC. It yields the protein CASSPGSAGDSYEQYF.

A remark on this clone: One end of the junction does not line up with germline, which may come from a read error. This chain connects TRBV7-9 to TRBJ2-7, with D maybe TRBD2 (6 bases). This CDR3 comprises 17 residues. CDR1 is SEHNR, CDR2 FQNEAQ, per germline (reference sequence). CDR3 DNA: TGTTCCAGCAGCTTAGTGCTCGATCATGCGGGGATCTACGAGCAGTACTTC. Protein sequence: CSSSLVLDHAGIYEQYF.

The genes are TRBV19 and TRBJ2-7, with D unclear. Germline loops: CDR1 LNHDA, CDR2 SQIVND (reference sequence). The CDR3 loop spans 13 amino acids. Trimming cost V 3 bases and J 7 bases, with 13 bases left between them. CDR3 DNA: TGTGCCAGTAGTATGAATGTAAACAGAGAGCAGTACTTC. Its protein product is CASSMNVNREQYF.

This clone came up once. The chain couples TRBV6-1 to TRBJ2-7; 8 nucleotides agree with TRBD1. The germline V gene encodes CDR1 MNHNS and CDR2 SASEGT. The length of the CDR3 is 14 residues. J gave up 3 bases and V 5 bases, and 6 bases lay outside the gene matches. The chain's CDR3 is CASSSPGTGYEQYF. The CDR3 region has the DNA TGTGCCAGCAGTTCCCCCGGGACAGGCTACGAGCAGTACTTC.

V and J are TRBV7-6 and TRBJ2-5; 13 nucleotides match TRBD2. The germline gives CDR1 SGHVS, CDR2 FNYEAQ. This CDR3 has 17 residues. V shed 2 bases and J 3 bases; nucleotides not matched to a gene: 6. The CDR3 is CASSLRTSGRWEETQYF. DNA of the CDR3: TGTGCCAGCAGCTTACGGACTAGCGGGAGATGGGAAGAGACCCAGTACTTC. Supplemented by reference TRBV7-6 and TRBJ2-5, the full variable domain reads GAGVSQSPRYKVTKRGQDVALRCDPISGHVSLYWYRQALGQGPEFLTYFNYEAQQDKSGLPNDRFSAERPEGSISTLTIQRTEQRDSAMYRCASSLRTSGRWEETQYFGPGTRLLVL.